The 20 T cell receptor beta chains below were found in one sample sequenced in a study of T cells in Graves' hyperthyroidism and ophthalmopathy. The CDR3 regions of TCR beta were amplified from RNA transcripts. The study used the HTBI primer set for a first-round RT-PCR of the TCR CDR3. TCRdb fed the multiplex PCR reads into MiXCR, producing one record per CDR3 protein. Of some 300,000 distinct CDR3 sequences detected, 16% appear once; the ten largest clones hold approximately 33%. Material for sequencing was blood. These TCRs come from a man aged 30 to 45 with Graves' hyperthyroidism.

V usage is TRBV9 and J usage is TRBJ2-7; D may be TRBD1 (6 bases). The CDR3 is 14 amino acids. Trimming pared 3 bases from V and 5 bases from J, leaving 15 bases between. Germline CDR1 reads SGDLS; CDR2 reads YYNGEE. CDR3 loop: CASSGTGLVHEQYF. For the CDR3, the DNA is TGTGCCAGCAGCGGCACAGGGTTGGTGCACGAGCAGTACTTC. The variable domain in full, completed from reference TRBV9 and TRBJ2-7, reads DSGVTQTPKHLITATGQRVTLRCSPRSGDLSVYWYQQSLDQGLQFLIQYYNGEERAKGNILERFSAQQFPDLHSELNLSSLELGDSALYFCASSGTGLVHEQYFGPGTRLTVT.

This clonotype was observed at least ten times. The rearrangement uses TRBV5-1 and TRBJ2-1; 10 bases agree with TRBD2. Looked up from germline, CDR1 is SGHRS and CDR2 is YFSETQ. The CDR3 spans 15 residues. V was pared by 4 bases and J by 10 bases, with 11 bases of the junction left unmatched. This chain's CDR3 is CASSPGLAGEGEQFF. In DNA, the CDR3 is TGCGCCAGCAGCCCTGGGCTAGCGGGAGAGGGGGAGCAGTTCTTC.

The chain couples TRBV5-1 to TRBJ2-4, with D perhaps being TRBD1 or TRBD2 (5 bases each). The V and J ends lost 0 bases and 15 bases respectively, with 22 bases between them. This CDR3 is built from 15 residues. CDR1 is SGHRS and CDR2 is YFSETQ in the germline V gene. CDR3 sequence (DNA): TGCGCCAGCAGCTTGGGGACCGGGACCCCCGGTCATGGGTACTTC. Translating gives CASSLGTGTPGHGYF.

The V and J genes are TRBV3-1 and TRBJ1-1; D might be TRBD1 (6 bases). This CDR3 spans 13 amino acids. V gave up 1 base and J gave up 11 bases, with 14 bases separating them. Germline V gene data show CDR1 as LGHDT and CDR2 as YNNKEL (reference sequence). The CDR3 DNA sequence: TGTGCCAGCAGCCAAGGCGAGCAGGGGAGGGCTTTCTTT. As protein: CASSQGEQGRAFF. Together with reference TRBV3-1 and TRBJ1-1, the CDR3 gives the full variable domain: DTAVSQTPKYLVTQMGNDKSIKCEQNLGHDTMYWYKQDSKKFLKIMFSYNNKELIINETVPNRFSPKSPDKAHLNLHINSLELGDSAVYFCASSQGEQGRAFFGQGTRLTVV.

This clonotype has ten or more counts. The chain carries TRBV11-2 and TRBJ2-2; D is ambiguous. The V end was cut by 7 bases, the J end by 8 bases, with 23 bases between. CDR1 is SGHAT, CDR2 FQNNGV, per germline. The CDR3 sequence is 16 residues long. The CDR3 reads CASTYSAARSAGELFF. CDR3 in DNA: TGTGCCAGCACCTACTCGGCTGCGCGGTCGGCTGGGGAGCTGTTTTTT.

This clonotype occurred many times. The J gene is TRBJ2-5, the V gene TRBV7-2; D perhaps matches TRBD2 (6 bases). The CDR3 is 13 amino acids. The V gene lost 4 bases and the J gene lost 2 bases, with 8 bases spanning the gap. Germline V gene data show CDR1 as SGHTA and CDR2 as FQGNSA. CDR3 bases: TGTGCCAGCAGCTGGACTATTCAAGAGACCCAGTACTTC. Protein sequence: CASSWTIQETQYF.

J is TRBJ2-5 and V is TRBV6-1; 9 bases align to TRBD1. The CDR3 has 13 amino acids. The V gene end was trimmed by 5 bases and the J gene end by 4 bases; junction bases not matched to a gene: 2. CDR1 and CDR2 (germline): MNHNS, SASEGT. The CDR3: CASSRQGVETQYF. The DNA of the CDR3 is TGTGCCAGCAGTCGACAGGGGGTAGAGACCCAGTACTTC.

The chain couples TRBV4-1 to TRBJ2-7, with D tentatively TRBD1 or TRBD2 (5 bases each). Per the germline V gene, CDR1 is MGHRA and CDR2 is YSYEKL. The CDR3 is 18 residues long. V was clipped by 4 bases and J by 5 bases, with 27 bases between them. CDR3 sequence reads: CASSPNSLPGQERDEQYF. The CDR3 nucleotides are TGCGCCAGCAGCCCGAACTCTTTACCGGGGCAGGAAAGGGACGAGCAGTACTTC.

This clonotype was found many times. CDR3 residues: CSARNYNEQFF. CDR3 nucleotides: TGCAGTGCTCGGAACTACAATGAGCAGTTCTTC. The chain has TRBV20-1 and TRBJ2-1, with D unresolved. The CDR3 totals 11 residues. Trimming took 5 bases from V and 3 from J, leaving 5 bases between them. The V gene's germline CDR1 is DFQATT and CDR2 SNEGSKA (reference sequence).

The chain is built from TRBV10-1 and TRBJ2-6, with D maybe TRBD2 (6 bases). The CDR3 runs 16 residues. The germline V gene encodes CDR1 WNHNN and CDR2 SYGVQD (reference sequence). Trimming removed 7 bases from V and 3 bases from J, with 16 bases in between. The CDR3 DNA sequence: TGCGCCAGCAAGGGCGGAGGGGCGTTTGGGGCCAACGTCCTGACTTTC. Translating gives CASKGGGAFGANVLTF.

In its sample, this clonotype was seen many times. The chain is built from TRBV20-1 and TRBJ2-1; D is unresolved. V lost 3 bases to trimming and J lost 0 bases, with 12 bases between them. This CDR3 has 15 residues. Per the germline V gene, CDR1 is DFQATT and CDR2 is SNEGSKA (reference sequence). The CDR3 spells CSARDARSSYNEQFF. CDR3 nucleotides: TGCAGTGCTAGGGACGCTAGGAGCTCCTACAATGAGCAGTTCTTC.

This clonotype has at least ten counts. The V call is TRBV3-1, the J call TRBJ2-2; D is ambiguous. The CDR3 extends over 13 amino acids. The germline V gene has CDR1 LGHDT and CDR2 YNNKEL (reference sequence). V shed 0 bases and J shed 12 bases, with 11 bases lying between them. The CDR3 here is CASSQDAGEQLFF. The DNA for the CDR3 is TGTGCCAGCAGCCAAGATGCAGGAGAACAGCTGTTTTTT.

The table lists this clonotype with many counts. The gene calls are TRBV27 and TRBJ2-1, with TRBD2 matching 7 bases. The length of the CDR3 is 16 residues. Germline trimming cut 5 bases from V and 9 bases from J; bases unmatched to any gene: 16. Germline CDR1 reads MNHEY; CDR2 reads SMNVEV (reference sequence). The CDR3 spells CASSRSGTYYESEQFF. The CDR3 nucleotides are TGTGCCAGCAGTAGGAGCGGGACTTATTACGAGAGTGAGCAGTTCTTC.

This clonotype appeared many times. The chain joins TRBV9 to TRBJ1-2, with TRBD1 identical over 9 bases. Germline trimming cut 2 bases from V and 3 bases from J; bases unmatched to any gene: 5. Germline loops: CDR1 SGDLS, CDR2 YYNGEE. CDR3 size: 15 residues. CDR3: CASSVGGQGHYGYTF. CDR3 nucleotides: TGTGCCAGCAGCGTGGGCGGACAGGGGCACTATGGCTACACCTTC.

This clonotype was detected only a few times. One end of the junction varies from germline; a read error may be responsible. The rearrangement uses TRBV9 and TRBJ2-2, with D possibly matching TRBD2 (7 bases). The CDR3 is 16 amino acids. The germline gives CDR1 SGDLS, CDR2 YYNGEE. The CDR3 DNA sequence: TGTGCCAGCAGCCCACAAGGGGGGGCTGACACCGAGGAGCTGTTTTTT. This sequence encodes CASSPQGGADTEELFF.

This clonotype came up many times. The chain combines TRBV12-3 or TRBV12-4 with TRBJ2-7; D ambiguous. CDR3 length: 14 amino acids. V lost 6 bases, J lost 5 bases, and 17 bases lay in between. The CDR3 nucleotides are TGTGCCAGCAGCCTAGGCTCTTTTCTGAACGAGCAGTACTTC. Translating gives CASSLGSFLNEQYF.

This clonotype was recorded many times. V and J are TRBV20-1 and TRBJ2-1, with D unclear. Germline CDR1 DFQATT, CDR2 SNEGSKA (reference sequence). The CDR3 runs 16 residues. Between the trimmed V and J ends, which lost 0 bases and 0 bases, there was a span of 12 bases. CDR3 sequence: CSARDPESRSYNEQFF. The CDR3 region has the DNA TGCAGTGCTAGAGATCCTGAGAGCCGCTCCTACAATGAGCAGTTCTTC.

There are many counts of this clonotype. The chain links TRBV20-1 to TRBJ2-1; perhaps TRBD2 as D (5 bases). V lost 0 bases to trimming and J lost 9 bases, with 12 bases between them. This CDR3 spans 13 amino acids. Germline CDR1 and CDR2: DFQATT and SNEGSKA (reference sequence). CDR3 nucleotide sequence: TGCAGTGCTAGAGATATCTCTCGGGGTGAGCAGTTCTTC. It encodes CSARDISRGEQFF.

The chain has TRBV25-1 and TRBJ1-1; D is undetermined. The CDR3 runs to 12 residues. V lost 5 bases, J lost 4 bases, and 8 bases lay in between. CDR1 is MGHDK and CDR2 is SYGVNS in the germline V gene. This CDR3 reads CASSIGSTEAFF. The CDR3 region has the DNA TGTGCCAGCAGTATAGGGAGCACTGAAGCTTTCTTT. Drawing the rest from reference TRBV25-1 and TRBJ1-1, the complete variable domain is EADIYQTPRYLVIGTGKKITLECSQTMGHDKMYWYQQDPGMELHLIHYSYGVNSTEKGDLSSESTVSRIRTEHFPLTLESARPSHTSQYLCASSIGSTEAFFGQGTRLTVV.

This clonotype was picked up many times. This chain uses TRBV28 with TRBJ1-1; no clear D gene. This CDR3 is 18 amino acids long. The germline gives CDR1 MDHEN, CDR2 SYDVKM. Trimming took 4 bases from V and 0 from J, leaving 21 bases between them. CDR3 DNA: TGTGCCAGCAGTTCCCCCCCCGGGTACTCCCCTATGAACACTGAAGCTTTCTTT. It translates to CASSSPPGYSPMNTEAFF.